The clone carrying this T cell receptor beta chain was seen only once. The data stem from a study of blood T cell repertoires in COVID-19. The CDR3 loop spans 11 amino acids. The germline gives CDR1 MNHEY, CDR2 SVGAGI. The V gene lost 2 bases and the J gene lost 9 bases, with 2 bases spanning the gap. The protocol was immunoSEQ multiplex PCR, while the TCRdb copy is restricted to in-frame clones and leaves out a portion. Of around 230,000 clones in the sample, about 85% are singletons; the top ten hold about 7%. The receptor comes from a man aged 60 to 69 who had recovered from COVID-19. The chain employs TRBV6-5 and TRBJ2-6; D remains unclear. Source material: peripheral blood. CDR3 loop: CASSYLNVLTF. In DNA form, the CDR3 reads TGTGCCAGCAGTTACCTCAACGTCCTGACTTTC.